What follows are 6 T cell receptor beta chains derived from one specimen sequenced in a study of blood T cells in healthy people across ages. Combining a sample-barcoded 5' primer with a J-beta primer mix, a second PCR ran for 7 to 11 cycles. TCRdb ran MiXCR on the 5' RACE reads and lists one entry per CDR3 protein. The sample carries roughly 720,000 distinct CDR3 sequences, 50% to 65% recorded once. Material: blood. These receptor sequences come from a man at least 80 years old in good health.

This sequence joins TRBV28 and TRBJ2-5; no clear D. V was trimmed by 0 bases and J by 4 bases, leaving 9 bases between them. Germline CDR1 MDHEN, CDR2 SYDVKM. This CDR3 is built from 14 residues. This CDR3 reads CASSLWDSRETQYF. CDR3 coding DNA: TGTGCCAGCAGTTTATGGGATTCGCGAGAGACCCAGTACTTC.

This clonotype was counted ten times or more. The V and J genes are TRBV10-2 and TRBJ2-7, with TRBD2 matching 10 bases. Germline V gene sequence: CDR1 WSHSY, CDR2 SAAADI. V lost 1 base to trimming and J lost 2 bases; unmatched junction nucleotides: 5. The CDR3 covers 16 residues. The CDR3 coding sequence is TGCGCCAGCAGTGAGTTTGGACTAGCGGACCCCTACGAGCAGTACTTC. Translation: CASSEFGLADPYEQYF.

The chain recombines TRBV27 with TRBJ1-4, with unresolved D. V was clipped by 6 bases and J by 7 bases, with 18 bases between them. This CDR3 has 15 residues. From germline, CDR1 is MNHEY and CDR2 SMNVEV (reference sequence). The DNA of the CDR3 is TGTGCCAGCAGCCGCCGGGAGACTACGGGTGAAAAACTGTTTTTT. It is translated as CASSRRETTGEKLFF. Looking up the rest from reference TRBV27 and TRBJ1-4 gives the full variable domain: EAQVTQNPRYLITVTGKKLTVTCSQNMNHEYMSWYRQDPGLGLRQIYYSMNVEVTDKGDVPEGYKVSRKEKRNFPLILESPSPNQTSLYFCASSRRETTGEKLFFGSGTQLSVL.

V gene TRBV5-1 combines with J gene TRBJ1-5, with D perhaps matching TRBD1 (6 bases). CDR3 length: 14 residues. The germline CDR1 and CDR2 sequences are SGHRS and YFSETQ. V lost 3 bases and J lost 4, with 11 bases in between. CDR3 region: CASSSGTPNQPQHF. The CDR3 DNA is TGCGCCAGCAGCTCCGGGACACCTAATCAGCCCCAGCATTTT. The whole variable domain, remainder taken from reference TRBV5-1 and TRBJ1-5, is KAGVTQTPRYLIKTRGQQVTLSCSPISGHRSVSWYQQTPGQGLQFLFEYFSETQRNKGNFPGRFSGRQFSNSRSEMNVSTLELGDSALYLCASSSGTPNQPQHFGDGTRLSIL.

J is TRBJ2-1 and V is TRBV11-2; the match to TRBD1 covers 7 bases. This CDR3 has 11 amino acids. Looked up from germline, CDR1 is SGHAT and CDR2 is FQNNGV. Trimming removed 8 bases from V and 10 bases from J; junction bases left unmatched: 5. The CDR3 sequence is CASQTGSEQFF. The CDR3 DNA reads TGTGCCAGCCAGACAGGGAGCGAGCAGTTCTTC.

J is TRBJ2-7 and V is TRBV25-1; weak D call: TRBD2 (6 bases). Germline V gives CDR1 MGHDK, CDR2 SYGVNS. Deletions cut 4 bases from V and 3 bases from J, with 10 bases between. This CDR3 comprises 13 residues. CDR3 sequence: CASSGGTFYEQYF. The CDR3 DNA reads TGTGCCAGCAGTGGTGGGACTTTCTACGAGCAGTACTTC.